The rows below give T cell receptor beta chains drawn from one sample of a study of human T cells and chemical hapten exposure. A single record per CDR3 protein comes from TCRdb applying MiXCR to the RACE reads. The data hold some 120,000 distinct CDR3 sequences, with 12% observed a single time. The sample was whole blood, taken in connection with sensitization to the hapten diphenylcyclopropenone (DPC). The receptor set was obtained from a woman between 45 and 65 years old with alopecia areata. Some clones in this sample may be carry-over from other donors' samples. Each CDR3 is given with its conserved first and last residue. D genes are given only for firm matches. Expanded clones get a size class; other rows say once, few or many, or leave the size out.

TRBV7-2,.,many,TRBJ2-7,CASSIGTYEQYF,TGTGCCAGCAGCATTGGTACCTACGAGCAGTACTTC
TRBV2,.,.,TRBJ2-3,CASRPTPGVSTSTDTQYF,TGTGCCAGCAGACCCACCCCCGGTGTATCGACTAGCACAGATACGCAGTATTTT
TRBV28,TRBD1,.,TRBJ1-4,CASTLQGAYWEKLFF,TGTGCCAGCACCCTACAGGGGGCGTATTGGGAAAAACTGTTTTTT
TRBV20-1,TRBD1,few,TRBJ1-1,CSAARGTGLLF,TGCAGTGCCGCGCGGGGGACAGGGCTCCTCTTT
TRBV3-1,.,few,TRBJ2-2,CASSQVRGGELFF,TGTGCCAGCAGCCAAGTAAGAGGCGGGGAGCTGTTTTTT
TRBV5-1,TRBD2,many,TRBJ2-3,CASSLEGTTFTDTQYF,TGCGCCAGCAGCTTAGAAGGGACTACTTTCACAGATACGCAGTATTTT
TRBV28,TRBD2,.,TRBJ2-7,CASSFLAGAGEQYF,TGTGCCAGCAGTTTCCTAGCGGGAGCTGGGGAGCAGTACTTC
TRBV28,.,many,TRBJ2-2,CAVNEWAGELFF,TGTGCGGTAAACGAGTGGGCCGGGGAGCTGTTTTTT
TRBV4-2,.,.,TRBJ2-1,CASSQAGTAYNEQFF,TGTGCCAGCAGCCAAGCGGGGACGGCCTACAATGAGCAGTTCTTC
TRBV12-2,.,few,TRBJ2-1,CASRPPDRVRNNEQFF,TGTGCAAGTCGCCCGCCGGACAGGGTAAGGAACAATGAGCAGTTCTTC
TRBV24-1,.,.,TRBJ1-3,CATSRRTSSSGNTIYF,TGTGCCACCAGCAGGAGGACGTCGAGCTCTGGAAACACCATATATTTT
TRBV20-1,.,many,TRBJ2-3,CSARWAVRDTQYF,TGCAGTGCTAGGTGGGCGGTCCGGGATACGCAGTATTTT
TRBV4-3,.,.,TRBJ1-6,CASSQKTANNSPLHF,TGCGCCAGCAGCCAAAAGACAGCGAATAATTCACCCCTCCACTTT
TRBV29-1,.,.,TRBJ2-3,CSVEGASSDTQYF,TGCAGCGTTGAGGGTGCTAGCTCAGATACGCAGTATTTT
TRBV28,.,.,TRBJ1-4,CASSLVGKLFF,TGTGCCAGCAGTTTAGTAGGAAAACTGTTTTTT
TRBV7-9,.,few,TRBJ2-3,CASSRDSGSPVTQYF,TGTGCCAGCAGCCGGGACAGCGGGTCCCCGGTTACGCAGTATTTT
TRBV5-1,TRBD1,many,TRBJ1-1,CASSLGTGPIAGAFF,TGCGCCAGCAGCTTGGGGACAGGGCCCATAGCGGGAGCTTTCTTT
TRBV4-1,.,many,TRBJ2-2,CASSSAINTGELFF,TGCGCCAGCTCGTCGGCTATAAACACCGGGGAGCTGTTTTTT
TRBV9,.,.,TRBJ1-1,CASSVTAGTEAFF,TGTGCCAGCAGCGTAACAGCGGGTACTGAAGCTTTCTTT
TRBV27,.,.,TRBJ2-3,CASNLGTAPTDTQYF,TGTGCCAGCAACCTAGGGACGGCCCCCACAGATACGCAGTATTTT
TRBV27,.,few,TRBJ2-7,CASSLGGAHYYEQYF,TGTGCCAGCAGCCTAGGGGGGGCCCACTACTACGAGCAGTACTTC
TRBV4-3,.,many,TRBJ1-1,CASSPQTGMNTEAFF,TGCGCCAGCAGCCCACAAACAGGGATGAACACTGAAGCTTTCTTT
TRBV6-5,TRBD1,many,TRBJ1-2,CASSQGQGGYGYTF,TGTGCCAGCAGCCAGGGACAGGGGGGCTATGGCTACACCTTC
TRBV7-2,TRBD2,few,TRBJ2-2,CASSPGLGNTGELFF,TGTGCCAGCAGCCCGGGACTAGGGAACACCGGGGAGCTGTTTTTT
TRBV27,.,few,TRBJ1-6,CASSFGQINSPLHF,TGTGCCAGCAGTTTTGGACAGATAAATTCACCCCTCCACTTT
TRBV2,.,.,TRBJ1-4,CASNGGEANEKLFF,TGTGCCAGCAATGGGGGGGAAGCTAATGAAAAACTGTTTTTT
TRBV12-3/TRBV12-4,.,many,TRBJ1-2,CASSLSSANYGYTF,TGTGCCAGCAGTTTAAGTTCAGCTAACTATGGCTACACCTTC
TRBV28,TRBD1,.,TRBJ1-6,CAIPGTAGSPLHF,TGTGCCATCCCGGGGACAGCGGGTTCACCCCTCCACTTT
TRBV28,TRBD1,many,TRBJ1-6,CASSRGQGMYSPLHF,TGTGCCAGCAGCCGAGGACAGGGAATGTATTCACCCCTCCACTTT
TRBV18,TRBD1,many,TRBJ2-4,CASSAQSGGLAKNIQYF,TGTGCCAGCTCAGCCCAGTCAGGGGGCTTAGCCAAAAACATTCAGTACTTC
TRBV6-6,TRBD2,.,TRBJ2-2,CASRWDPGLAGGRGRGELFF,TGTGCCAGCAGGTGGGATCCGGGACTAGCGGGAGGCCGAGGAAGAGGGGAGCTGTTTTTT
TRBV5-4,.,many,TRBJ1-2,CASSTRTQGSYGYTF,TGTGCCAGCAGCACCCGGACCCAGGGAAGCTATGGCTACACCTTC
TRBV18,.,few,TRBJ1-6,CASSPPGTYYNSPLHF,TGTGCCAGCTCACCCCCAGGGACTTATTATAATTCACCCCTCCACTTT
TRBV4-2,.,many,TRBJ2-7,CASSQDFLAAEQYF,TGTGCCAGCAGCCAAGACTTCCTAGCTGCGGAGCAGTACTTC
TRBV7-2,TRBD2,many,TRBJ2-1,CASSSSGTSGTVGQFF,TGTGCCAGCAGCTCCTCCGGGACTAGCGGGACGGTGGGGCAGTTCTTC
TRBV12-3/TRBV12-4,.,.,TRBJ2-1,CASTVYNEQFF,TGTGCCAGCACCGTTTACAATGAGCAGTTCTTC
TRBV28,TRBD1,.,TRBJ1-1,CASSIRDRVVEAFF,TGTGCCAGCAGCATCAGGGACAGGGTGGTTGAAGCTTTCTTT
TRBV2,TRBD1,few,TRBJ2-1,CASKGTGVRGSSYNEQFF,TGTGCCAGCAAAGGGACAGGGGTGCGGGGGAGCTCCTACAATGAGCAGTTCTTC
TRBV28,TRBD1,many,TRBJ2-7,CASSSGGTEAYEQYF,TGTGCCAGCAGCTCCGGTGGGACAGAAGCCTACGAGCAGTACTTC
TRBV20-1,TRBD2,.,TRBJ2-1,CSASRLAGDPYNEQFF,TGCAGTGCTAGCCGACTAGCGGGGGATCCCTACAATGAGCAGTTCTTC
TRBV10-3,TRBD1,few,TRBJ1-1,CATRTGGNTEAFF,TGTGCCACACGGACAGGGGGGAACACTGAAGCTTTCTTT
TRBV28,TRBD1,.,TRBJ2-7,CASSSLGQVRYEQYF,TGTGCCAGCAGTTCCCTCGGACAGGTTCGCTACGAGCAGTACTTC
TRBV29-1,TRBD1,.,TRBJ1-3,CSVMTGPGNTIYF,TGCAGCGTGATGACAGGGCCTGGAAACACCATATATTTT
TRBV2,TRBD2,few,TRBJ2-2,CASKGLDFFGTGELFF,TGTGCCAGTAAGGGACTAGATTTCTTCGGGACCGGGGAGCTGTTTTTT
TRBV6-5,.,many,TRBJ1-3,CASSYSIQEYHSGNTIYF,TGTGCCAGCAGTTACTCGATTCAGGAATACCACTCTGGAAACACCATATATTTT
TRBV5-1,.,.,TRBJ2-3,CASRLGIRDTQYF,TGCGCCAGCAGACTTGGGATCAGGGATACGCAGTATTTT